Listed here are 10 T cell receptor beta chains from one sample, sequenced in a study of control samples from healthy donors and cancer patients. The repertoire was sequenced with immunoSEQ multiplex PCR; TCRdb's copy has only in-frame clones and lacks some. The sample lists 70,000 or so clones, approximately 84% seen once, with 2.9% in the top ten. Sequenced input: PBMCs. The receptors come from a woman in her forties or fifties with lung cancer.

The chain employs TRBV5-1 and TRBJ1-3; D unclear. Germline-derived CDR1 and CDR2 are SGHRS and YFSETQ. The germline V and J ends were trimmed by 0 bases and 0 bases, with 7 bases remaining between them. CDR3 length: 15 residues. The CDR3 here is CASSLVQSSGNTIYF. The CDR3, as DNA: TGCGCCAGCAGCTTGGTACAGAGCTCTGGAAACACCATATATTTT.

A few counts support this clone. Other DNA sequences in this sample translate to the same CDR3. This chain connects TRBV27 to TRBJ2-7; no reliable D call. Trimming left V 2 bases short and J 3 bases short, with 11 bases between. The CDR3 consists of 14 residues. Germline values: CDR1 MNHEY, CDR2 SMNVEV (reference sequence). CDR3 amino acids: CASSLREGGYEQYF. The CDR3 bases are TGTGCCAGCAGTTTAAGGGAAGGCGGCTACGAGCAGTACTTC.

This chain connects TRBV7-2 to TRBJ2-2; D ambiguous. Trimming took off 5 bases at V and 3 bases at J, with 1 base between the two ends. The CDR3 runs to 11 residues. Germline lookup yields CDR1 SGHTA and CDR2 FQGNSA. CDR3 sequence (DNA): TGTGCCAGCAGCCACACCGGGGAGCTGTTTTTT. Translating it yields CASSHTGELFF.

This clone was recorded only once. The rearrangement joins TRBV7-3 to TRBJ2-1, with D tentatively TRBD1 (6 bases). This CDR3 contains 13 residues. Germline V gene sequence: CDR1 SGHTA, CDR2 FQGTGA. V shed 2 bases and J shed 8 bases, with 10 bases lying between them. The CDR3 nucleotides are TGTGCCAGCAGCTTAGCAGGGGCTCATGAGCAGTTCTTC. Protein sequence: CASSLAGAHEQFF.

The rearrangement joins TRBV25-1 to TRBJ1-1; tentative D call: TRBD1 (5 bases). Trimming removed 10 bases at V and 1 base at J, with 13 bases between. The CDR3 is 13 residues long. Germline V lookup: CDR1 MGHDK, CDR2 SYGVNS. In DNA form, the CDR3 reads TGTGCCACAGCTCCGACAGCGAACACTGAAGCTTTCTTT. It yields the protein CATAPTANTEAFF. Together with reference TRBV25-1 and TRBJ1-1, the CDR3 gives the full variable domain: EADIYQTPRYLVIGTGKKITLECSQTMGHDKMYWYQQDPGMELHLIHYSYGVNSTEKGDLSSESTVSRIRTEHFPLTLESARPSHTSQYLCATAPTANTEAFFGQGTRLTVV.

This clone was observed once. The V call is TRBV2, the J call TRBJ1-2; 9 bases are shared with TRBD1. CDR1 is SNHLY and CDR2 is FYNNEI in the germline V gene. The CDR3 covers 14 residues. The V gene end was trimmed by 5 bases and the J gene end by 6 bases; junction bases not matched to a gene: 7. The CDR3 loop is CASSSTGGSDGYTF. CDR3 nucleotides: TGTGCCAGCAGTTCGACAGGGGGGTCGGATGGCTACACCTTC.

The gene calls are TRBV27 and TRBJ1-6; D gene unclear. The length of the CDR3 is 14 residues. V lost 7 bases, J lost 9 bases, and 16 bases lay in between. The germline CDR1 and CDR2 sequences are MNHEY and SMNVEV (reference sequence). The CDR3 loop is CASTWGALGSPLHF. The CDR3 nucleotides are TGTGCCAGCACCTGGGGAGCCCTTGGTTCACCCCTCCACTTT.

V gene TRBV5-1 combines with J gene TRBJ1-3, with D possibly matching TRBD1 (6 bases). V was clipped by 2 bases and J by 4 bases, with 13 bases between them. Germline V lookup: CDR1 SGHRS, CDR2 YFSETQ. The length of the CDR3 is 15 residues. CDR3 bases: TGCGCCAGCAGCTTCGGGGGGGCAATAGGAAACACCATATATTTT. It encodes CASSFGGAIGNTIYF.

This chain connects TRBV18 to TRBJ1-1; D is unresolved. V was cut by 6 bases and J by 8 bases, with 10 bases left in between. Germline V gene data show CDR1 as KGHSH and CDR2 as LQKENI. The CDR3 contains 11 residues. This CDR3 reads CASSTAREAFF. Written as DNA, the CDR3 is TGTGCCAGCTCGACGGCCAGGGAAGCTTTCTTT.

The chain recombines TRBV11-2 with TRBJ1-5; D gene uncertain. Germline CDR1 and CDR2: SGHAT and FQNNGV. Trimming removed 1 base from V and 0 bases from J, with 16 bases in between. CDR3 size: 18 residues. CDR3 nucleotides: TGTGCCAGCAGCTTAGGGTCCTCCCGCGGATATAGCAATCAGCCCCAGCATTTT. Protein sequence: CASSLGSSRGYSNQPQHF. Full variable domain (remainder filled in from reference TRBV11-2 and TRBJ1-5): EAGVAQSPRYKIIEKRQSVAFWCNPISGHATLYWYQQILGQGPKLLIQFQNNGVVDDSQLPKDRFSAERLKGVDSTLKIQPAKLEDSAVYLCASSLGSSRGYSNQPQHFGDGTRLSIL.